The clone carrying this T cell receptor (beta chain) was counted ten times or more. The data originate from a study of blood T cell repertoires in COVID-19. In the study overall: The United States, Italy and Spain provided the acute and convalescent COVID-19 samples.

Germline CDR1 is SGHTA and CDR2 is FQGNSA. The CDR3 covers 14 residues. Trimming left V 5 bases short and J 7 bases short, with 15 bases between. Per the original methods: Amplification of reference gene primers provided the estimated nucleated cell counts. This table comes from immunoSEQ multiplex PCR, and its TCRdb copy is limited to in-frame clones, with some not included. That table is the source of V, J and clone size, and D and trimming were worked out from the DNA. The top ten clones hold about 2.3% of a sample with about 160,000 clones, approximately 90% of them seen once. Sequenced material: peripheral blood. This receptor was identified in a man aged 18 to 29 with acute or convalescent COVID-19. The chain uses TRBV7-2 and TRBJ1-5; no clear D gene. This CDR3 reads CASSPRSGRQPQHF. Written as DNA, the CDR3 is TGTGCCAGCAGCCCCAGGTCGGGGAGACAGCCCCAGCATTTT.